The entry below describes one T cell receptor beta chain. The entry originates in a study of blood T cell repertoires in COVID-19. Overall study context: Sites in the United States, Italy and Spain provided acute and convalescent COVID-19 samples. Sources were T cells, B-cell-depleted T cells, or PBMCs; the material itself was cDNA or gDNA.

V lost 1 base and J lost 2, with 9 bases in between. This CDR3 contains 14 residues. The germline gives CDR1 PRHDT, CDR2 FYEKMQ (reference sequence). Authors' data handling: Amplified reference gene primers provided the basis for estimating nucleated cell counts. Sequenced by immunoSEQ multiplex PCR; TCRdb stores in-frame clones only, minus some. Clonal size and the V and J genes are those of that table, whereas D and trimming came from the DNA. The sample shows over 300,000 clones, around 90% of them seen only once. The chain is built from TRBV13 and TRBJ2-7; D unresolved. The TCR comes from a young man who had recovered from COVID-19. Sequenced material: peripheral blood. CDR3 amino acids: CASSLVGQAYEQYF. The CDR3 DNA reads TGTGCCAGCAGCTTAGTTGGCCAAGCCTACGAGCAGTACTTC.